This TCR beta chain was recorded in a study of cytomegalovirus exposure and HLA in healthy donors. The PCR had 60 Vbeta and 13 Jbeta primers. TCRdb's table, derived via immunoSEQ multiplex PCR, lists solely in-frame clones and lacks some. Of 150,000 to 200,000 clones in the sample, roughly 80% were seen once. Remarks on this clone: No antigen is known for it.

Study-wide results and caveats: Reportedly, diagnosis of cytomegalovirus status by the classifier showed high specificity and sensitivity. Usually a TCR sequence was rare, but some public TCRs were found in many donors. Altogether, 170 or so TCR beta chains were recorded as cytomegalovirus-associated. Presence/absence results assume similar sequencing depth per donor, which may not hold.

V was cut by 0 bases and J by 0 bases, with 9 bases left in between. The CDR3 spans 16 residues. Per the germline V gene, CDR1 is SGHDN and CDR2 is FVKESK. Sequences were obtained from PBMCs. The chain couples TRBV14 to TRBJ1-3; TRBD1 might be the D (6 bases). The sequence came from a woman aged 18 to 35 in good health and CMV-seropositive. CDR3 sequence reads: CASSQDGTLSGNTIYF. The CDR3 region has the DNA TGTGCCAGCAGCCAAGACGGGACACTCTCTGGAAACACCATATATTTT.